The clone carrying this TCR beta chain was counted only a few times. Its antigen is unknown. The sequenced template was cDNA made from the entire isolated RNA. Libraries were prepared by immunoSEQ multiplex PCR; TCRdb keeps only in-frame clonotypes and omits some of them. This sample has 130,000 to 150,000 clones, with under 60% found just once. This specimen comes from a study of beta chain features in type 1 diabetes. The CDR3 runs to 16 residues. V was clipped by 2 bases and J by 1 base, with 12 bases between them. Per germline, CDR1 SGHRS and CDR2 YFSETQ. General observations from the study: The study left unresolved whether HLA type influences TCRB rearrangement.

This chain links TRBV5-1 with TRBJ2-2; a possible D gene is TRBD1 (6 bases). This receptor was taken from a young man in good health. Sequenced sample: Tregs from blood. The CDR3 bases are TGCGCCAGCAGCTTCGGGACAACCCAGAACACCGGGGAGCTGTTTTTT. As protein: CASSFGTTQNTGELFF.